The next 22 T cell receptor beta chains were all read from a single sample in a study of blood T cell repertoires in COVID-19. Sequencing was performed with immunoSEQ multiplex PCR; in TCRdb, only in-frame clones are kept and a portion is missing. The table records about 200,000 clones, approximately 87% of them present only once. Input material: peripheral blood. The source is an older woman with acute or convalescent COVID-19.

Written as DNA, the CDR3 is TGTGCCAGCAGCTTGCCGACAGGGGGAAGAGATGGCTACACCTTC. Amino acid sequence: CASSLPTGGRDGYTF. V and J are TRBV5-5 and TRBJ1-2, with 9 nucleotides matching TRBD1. V trimming: 1 base; J trimming: 6 bases; junction bases outside the gene matches: 7. CDR3 length equals 15 residues. Germline values: CDR1 SGHKS, CDR2 YYEKEE (reference sequence).

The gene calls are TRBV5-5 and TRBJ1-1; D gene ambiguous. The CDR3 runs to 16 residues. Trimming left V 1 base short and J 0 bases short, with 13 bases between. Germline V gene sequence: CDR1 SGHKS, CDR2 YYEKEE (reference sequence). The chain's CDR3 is CASSLLVGTLNTEAFF. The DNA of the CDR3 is TGTGCCAGCAGCTTGCTGGTGGGCACCCTGAACACTGAAGCTTTCTTT.

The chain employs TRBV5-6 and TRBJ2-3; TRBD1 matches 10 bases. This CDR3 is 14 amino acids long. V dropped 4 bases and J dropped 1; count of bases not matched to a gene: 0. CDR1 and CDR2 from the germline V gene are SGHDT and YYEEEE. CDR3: CASSGTGGTDTQYF. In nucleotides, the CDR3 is TGTGCCAGCAGCGGGACAGGGGGCACAGATACGCAGTATTTT.

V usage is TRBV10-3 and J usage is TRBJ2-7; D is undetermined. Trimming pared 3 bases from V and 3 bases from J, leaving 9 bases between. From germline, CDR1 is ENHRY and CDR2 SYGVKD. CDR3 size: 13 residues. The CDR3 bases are TGTGCCATCAGTGATCTGGTCTACTACGAGCAGTACTTC. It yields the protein CAISDLVYYEQYF.

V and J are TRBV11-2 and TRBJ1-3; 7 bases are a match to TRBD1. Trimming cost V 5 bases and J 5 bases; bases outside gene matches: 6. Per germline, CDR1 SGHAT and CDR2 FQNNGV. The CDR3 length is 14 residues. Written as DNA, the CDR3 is TGTGCCAGCAGCCAAACAGGGGAGAGAAACACCATATATTTT. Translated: CASSQTGERNTIYF.

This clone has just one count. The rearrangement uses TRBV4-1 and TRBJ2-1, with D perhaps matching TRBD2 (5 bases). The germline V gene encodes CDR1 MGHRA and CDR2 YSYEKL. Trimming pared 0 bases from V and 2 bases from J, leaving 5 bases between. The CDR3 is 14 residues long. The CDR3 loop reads CASSQERAYNEQFF. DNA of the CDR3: TGCGCCAGCAGCCAAGAGAGGGCCTACAATGAGCAGTTCTTC.

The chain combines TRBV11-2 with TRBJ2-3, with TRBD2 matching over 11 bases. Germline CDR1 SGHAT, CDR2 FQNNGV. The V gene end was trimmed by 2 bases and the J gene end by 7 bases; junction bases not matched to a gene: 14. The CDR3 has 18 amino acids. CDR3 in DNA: TGTGCCAGCAGCTTACCCCAAGGTCCTAGCGGGAGGATGAATACGCAGTATTTT. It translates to CASSLPQGPSGRMNTQYF.

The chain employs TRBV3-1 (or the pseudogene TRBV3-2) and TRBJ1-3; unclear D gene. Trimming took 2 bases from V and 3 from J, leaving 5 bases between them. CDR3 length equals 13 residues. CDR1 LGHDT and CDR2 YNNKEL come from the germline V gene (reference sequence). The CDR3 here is CASSQQYGNTIYF. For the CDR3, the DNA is TGTGCCAGCAGCCAACAGTATGGAAACACCATATATTTT.

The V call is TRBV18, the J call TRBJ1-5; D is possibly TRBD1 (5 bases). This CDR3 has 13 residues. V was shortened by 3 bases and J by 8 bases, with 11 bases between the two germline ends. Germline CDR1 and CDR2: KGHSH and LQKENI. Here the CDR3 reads CASSPTLQEPQHF. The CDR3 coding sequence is TGTGCCAGCTCACCGACTCTACAGGAGCCCCAGCATTTT.

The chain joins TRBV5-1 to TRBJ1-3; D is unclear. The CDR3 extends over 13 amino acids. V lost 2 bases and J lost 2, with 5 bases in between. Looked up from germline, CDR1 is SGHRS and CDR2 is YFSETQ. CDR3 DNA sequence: TGCGCCAGCAGCTTCGTCCCTGGAAACACCATATATTTT. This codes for CASSFVPGNTIYF.

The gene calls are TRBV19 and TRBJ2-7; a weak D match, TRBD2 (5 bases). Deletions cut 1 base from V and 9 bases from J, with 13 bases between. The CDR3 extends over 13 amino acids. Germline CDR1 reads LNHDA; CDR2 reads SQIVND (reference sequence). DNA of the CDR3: TGTGCCAGTAGTATAGGAGGGAATTTGGGGCAGTACTTC. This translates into CASSIGGNLGQYF. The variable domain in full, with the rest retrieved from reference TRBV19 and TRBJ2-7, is DGGITQSPKYLFRKEGQNVTLSCEQNLNHDAMYWYRQDPGQGLRLIYYSQIVNDFQKGDIAEGYSVSREKKESFPLTVTSAQKNPTAFYLCASSIGGNLGQYFGPGTRLTVT.

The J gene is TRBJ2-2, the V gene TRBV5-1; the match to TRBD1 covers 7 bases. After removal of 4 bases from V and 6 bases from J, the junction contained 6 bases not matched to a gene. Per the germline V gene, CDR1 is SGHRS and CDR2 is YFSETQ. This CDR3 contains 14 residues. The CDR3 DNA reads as TGCGCCAGCAGCCCACTAAGGGGGCCCGGGGAGCTGTTTTTT. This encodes CASSPLRGPGELFF.

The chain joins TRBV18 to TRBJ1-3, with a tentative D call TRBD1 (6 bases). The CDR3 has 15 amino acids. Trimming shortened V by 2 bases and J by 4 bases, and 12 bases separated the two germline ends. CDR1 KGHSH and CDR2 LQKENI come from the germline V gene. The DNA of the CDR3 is TGTGCCAGCTCACCAGTTGCAGGGGTGGGAAACACCATATATTTT. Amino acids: CASSPVAGVGNTIYF.

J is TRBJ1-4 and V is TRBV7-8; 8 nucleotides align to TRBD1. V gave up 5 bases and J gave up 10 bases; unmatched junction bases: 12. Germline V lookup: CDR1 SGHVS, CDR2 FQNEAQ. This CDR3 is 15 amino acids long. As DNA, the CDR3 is TGTGCCAGCAGCACCCAGGACAGGGCCCTCGGAAAACTGTTTTTT. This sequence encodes CASSTQDRALGKLFF.

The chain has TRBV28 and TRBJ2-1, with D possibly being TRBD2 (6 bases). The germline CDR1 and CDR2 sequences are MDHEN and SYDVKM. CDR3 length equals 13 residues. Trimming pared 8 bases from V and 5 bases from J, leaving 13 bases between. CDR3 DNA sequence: TGTGCCAGCCGGAATTGGGGGGACAATGAGCAGTTCTTC. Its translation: CASRNWGDNEQFF.

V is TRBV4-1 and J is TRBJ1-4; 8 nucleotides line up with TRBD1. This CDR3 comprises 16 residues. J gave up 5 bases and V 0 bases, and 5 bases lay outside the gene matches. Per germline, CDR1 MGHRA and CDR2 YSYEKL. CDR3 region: CASSQDPDRGNEKLFF. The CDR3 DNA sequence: TGCGCCAGCAGCCAAGACCCCGACAGGGGCAATGAAAAACTGTTTTTT.

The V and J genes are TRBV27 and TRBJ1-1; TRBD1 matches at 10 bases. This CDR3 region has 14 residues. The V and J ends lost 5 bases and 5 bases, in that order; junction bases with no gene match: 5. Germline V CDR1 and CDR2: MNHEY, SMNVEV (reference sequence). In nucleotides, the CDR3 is TGTGCCAGCAGTCCGTGGACAGGGGGGACTGAAGCTTTCTTT. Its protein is CASSPWTGGTEAFF.

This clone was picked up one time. In DNA, the CDR3 is TGTGCCAGCAGCCGGAGAAGTCGCAGTGAAAAACTGTTTTTT. It yields the protein CASSRRSRSEKLFF. The V gene is TRBV3-1 (or the pseudogene TRBV3-2), the J gene TRBJ1-4; no clear D. Trimming pared 4 bases from V and 7 bases from J, leaving 13 bases between. The CDR3 is 14 amino acids. The germline gives CDR1 LGHDT, CDR2 YNNKEL (reference sequence).

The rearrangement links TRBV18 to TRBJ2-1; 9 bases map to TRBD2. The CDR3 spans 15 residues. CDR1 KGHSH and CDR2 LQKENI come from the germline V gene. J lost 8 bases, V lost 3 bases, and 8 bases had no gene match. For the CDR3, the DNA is TGTGCCAGCTCACCGAGAGCGGGGGGTGCGTATGAGCAGTTCTTC. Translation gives CASSPRAGGAYEQFF.

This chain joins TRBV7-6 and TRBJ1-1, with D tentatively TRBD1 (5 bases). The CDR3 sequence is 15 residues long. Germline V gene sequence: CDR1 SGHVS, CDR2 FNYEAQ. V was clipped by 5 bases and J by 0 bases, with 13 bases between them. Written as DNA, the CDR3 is TGTGCCAGCAGCCCTCGCAGGGAGGTGAACACTGAAGCTTTCTTT. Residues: CASSPRREVNTEAFF.

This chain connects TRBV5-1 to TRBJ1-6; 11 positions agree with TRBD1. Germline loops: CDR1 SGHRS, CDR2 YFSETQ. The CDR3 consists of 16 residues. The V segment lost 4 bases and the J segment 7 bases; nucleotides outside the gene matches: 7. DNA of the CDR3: TGCGCCAGCAGCCTAGGGACAGGGGGTGTAAATTCACCCCTCCACTTT. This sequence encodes CASSLGTGGVNSPLHF.

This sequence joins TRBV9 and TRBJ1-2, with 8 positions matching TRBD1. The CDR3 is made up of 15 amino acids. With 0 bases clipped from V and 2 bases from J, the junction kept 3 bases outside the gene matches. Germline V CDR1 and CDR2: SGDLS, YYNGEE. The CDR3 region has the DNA TGTGCCAGCAGCGTAGAACAGGGGGGGAACTATGGCTACACCTTC. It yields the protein CASSVEQGGNYGYTF.